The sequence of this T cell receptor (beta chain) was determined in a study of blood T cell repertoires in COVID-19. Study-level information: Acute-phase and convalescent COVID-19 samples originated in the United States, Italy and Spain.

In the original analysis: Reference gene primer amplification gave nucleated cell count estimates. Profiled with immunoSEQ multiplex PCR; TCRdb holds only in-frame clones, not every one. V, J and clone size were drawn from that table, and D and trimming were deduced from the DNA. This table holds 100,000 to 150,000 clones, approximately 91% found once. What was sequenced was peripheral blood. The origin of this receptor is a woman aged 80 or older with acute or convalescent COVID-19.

The CDR3 nucleotides are TGTGCCAGCAGCGCCGGACTAGCGGGAAAACCCGGGGAGCTGTTTTTT. It is translated as CASSAGLAGKPGELFF. The chain couples TRBV5-4 to TRBJ2-2, with TRBD2 matching 12 bases. Trimming at V came to 4 bases and at J to 6 bases, leaving 7 bases not matched to a gene. Germline CDR1 reads SGHNT; CDR2 reads YYREEE (reference sequence). The CDR3 consists of 16 residues.